These T cell receptor beta chains were read from a single sample in a study of blood T cell repertoires in COVID-19. Clones were read by immunoSEQ multiplex PCR, and TCRdb kept only the in-frame ones, dropping some. The sample carries 100,000 to 120,000 clones, 85% recorded once. The sample was peripheral blood. The receptors originated from a man in his fifties with acute or convalescent COVID-19. The CDR3 runs from the conserved cysteine through the conserved F or W. The D gene is left open where the match is weak. Clone size appears in some rows only: once, few, many, or a class for an expanded clone.

j_call | v_call | clone_size | d_call | cdr3_aa | cdr3_nt
TRBJ1-3 | TRBV2 | NA | NA | CASEGVKTESPGNTIYF | TGTGCCAGCGAGGGGGTCAAGACAGAATCTCCTGGAAACACCATATATTTT
TRBJ1-2 | TRBV12-3/TRBV12-4 | NA | NA | CASSFLAPYGYTF | TGTGCCAGCAGTTTTTTAGCGCCCTATGGCTACACCTTC
TRBJ1-4 | TRBV6-6 | NA | NA | CATTTRNEKLFF | TGTGCCACCACGACACGGAATGAAAAACTGTTTTTT
TRBJ2-1 | TRBV6-5 | NA | NA | CASSLGQSGRNEQFF | TGTGCCAGCAGCTTGGGACAATCGGGCCGCAATGAGCAGTTCTTC
TRBJ2-7 | TRBV7-9 | NA | NA | CASSFPLEGAGSYEQYF | TGTGCCAGCAGCTTTCCCCTTGAAGGGGCTGGGTCCTACGAGCAGTACTTC
TRBJ2-5 | TRBV3-1/TRBV3-2 | NA | NA | CASSQDWAQETQYF | TGTGCCAGCAGCCAAGATTGGGCTCAAGAGACCCAGTACTTC
TRBJ2-3 | TRBV18 | NA | NA | CASSYTSTAGTDTQYF | TGTGCCAGCTCATACACCTCCACGGCGGGCACAGATACGCAGTATTTT
TRBJ1-5 | TRBV15 | NA | TRBD1 | CATKVQGDQPQHF | TGTGCCACCAAGGTCCAGGGGGATCAGCCCCAGCATTTT
TRBJ2-3 | TRBV5-1 | NA | NA | CASSLGRASTDTQYF | TGCGCCAGCAGCTTGGGAAGAGCCAGCACAGATACGCAGTATTTT
TRBJ1-5 | TRBV10-1 | few | NA | CASSPGRDNQPQHF | TGCGCCAGCAGTCCCGGACGGGACAATCAGCCCCAGCATTTT
TRBJ2-2 | TRBV11-3 | once | TRBD2 | CASSKTGLSIGELFF | TGTGCCAGCAGCAAGACGGGACTATCGATCGGGGAGCTGTTTTTT
TRBJ2-1 | TRBV5-8 | NA | NA | CASSLDYRNSYNEQFF | TGTGCCAGCAGCTTGGATTATAGAAACTCCTACAATGAGCAGTTCTTC
TRBJ2-5 | TRBV7-9 | NA | TRBD2 | CASSLGSGGAGETQYF | TGTGCCAGCAGCTTAGGAAGCGGGGGGGCCGGTGAGACCCAGTACTTC
TRBJ2-7 | TRBV27 | NA | TRBD2 | CASGPEIAGGAYEQYF | TGTGCCAGCGGACCCGAAATAGCGGGAGGCGCCTACGAGCAGTACTTC
TRBJ1-6 | TRBV5-4 | NA | NA | CASSADRNSPLHF | TGTGCCAGCAGCGCCGACAGGAATTCACCCCTCCACTTT
TRBJ1-1 | TRBV14 | NA | NA | CASSRQVHGNTEAFF | TGTGCCAGCAGCCGCCAAGTACATGGGAACACTGAAGCTTTCTTT
TRBJ2-3 | TRBV10-2 | NA | TRBD2 | CASSPGLAGGGDTQYF | TGCGCCAGCAGTCCCGGACTAGCGGGAGGTGGCGATACGCAGTATTTT
TRBJ1-1 | TRBV19 | NA | NA | CASSITGSTEAFF | TGTGCCAGTAGTATTACAGGGAGCACTGAAGCTTTCTTT
TRBJ1-2 | TRBV28 | NA | NA | CASSLYQGNYGYTF | TGTGCCAGCAGTTTATATCAGGGGAACTATGGCTACACCTTC
TRBJ1-5 | TRBV7-2 | NA | NA | CASSLYRAGNQPQHF | TGTGCCAGCAGCTTGTACAGGGCCGGTAATCAGCCCCAGCATTTT
TRBJ1-2 | TRBV5-8 | NA | TRBD1 | CASSRDRGLGYTF | TGTGCCAGCAGCAGGGACAGGGGCCTAGGCTACACCTTC
TRBJ2-1 | TRBV6-5 | NA | NA | CASTRSRTGIDEQFF | TGTGCCAGCACCCGAAGCAGGACTGGTATTGATGAGCAGTTCTTC
TRBJ1-3 | TRBV6-5 | NA | NA | CASRKQGSSGNTIYF | TGTGCCAGCAGGAAACAGGGTTCGTCTGGAAACACCATATATTTT
TRBJ2-4 | TRBV5-1 | NA | TRBD1 | CASSPSGEDREYF | TGCGCCAGCAGCCCCAGTGGGGAGGACAGGGAGTACTTC